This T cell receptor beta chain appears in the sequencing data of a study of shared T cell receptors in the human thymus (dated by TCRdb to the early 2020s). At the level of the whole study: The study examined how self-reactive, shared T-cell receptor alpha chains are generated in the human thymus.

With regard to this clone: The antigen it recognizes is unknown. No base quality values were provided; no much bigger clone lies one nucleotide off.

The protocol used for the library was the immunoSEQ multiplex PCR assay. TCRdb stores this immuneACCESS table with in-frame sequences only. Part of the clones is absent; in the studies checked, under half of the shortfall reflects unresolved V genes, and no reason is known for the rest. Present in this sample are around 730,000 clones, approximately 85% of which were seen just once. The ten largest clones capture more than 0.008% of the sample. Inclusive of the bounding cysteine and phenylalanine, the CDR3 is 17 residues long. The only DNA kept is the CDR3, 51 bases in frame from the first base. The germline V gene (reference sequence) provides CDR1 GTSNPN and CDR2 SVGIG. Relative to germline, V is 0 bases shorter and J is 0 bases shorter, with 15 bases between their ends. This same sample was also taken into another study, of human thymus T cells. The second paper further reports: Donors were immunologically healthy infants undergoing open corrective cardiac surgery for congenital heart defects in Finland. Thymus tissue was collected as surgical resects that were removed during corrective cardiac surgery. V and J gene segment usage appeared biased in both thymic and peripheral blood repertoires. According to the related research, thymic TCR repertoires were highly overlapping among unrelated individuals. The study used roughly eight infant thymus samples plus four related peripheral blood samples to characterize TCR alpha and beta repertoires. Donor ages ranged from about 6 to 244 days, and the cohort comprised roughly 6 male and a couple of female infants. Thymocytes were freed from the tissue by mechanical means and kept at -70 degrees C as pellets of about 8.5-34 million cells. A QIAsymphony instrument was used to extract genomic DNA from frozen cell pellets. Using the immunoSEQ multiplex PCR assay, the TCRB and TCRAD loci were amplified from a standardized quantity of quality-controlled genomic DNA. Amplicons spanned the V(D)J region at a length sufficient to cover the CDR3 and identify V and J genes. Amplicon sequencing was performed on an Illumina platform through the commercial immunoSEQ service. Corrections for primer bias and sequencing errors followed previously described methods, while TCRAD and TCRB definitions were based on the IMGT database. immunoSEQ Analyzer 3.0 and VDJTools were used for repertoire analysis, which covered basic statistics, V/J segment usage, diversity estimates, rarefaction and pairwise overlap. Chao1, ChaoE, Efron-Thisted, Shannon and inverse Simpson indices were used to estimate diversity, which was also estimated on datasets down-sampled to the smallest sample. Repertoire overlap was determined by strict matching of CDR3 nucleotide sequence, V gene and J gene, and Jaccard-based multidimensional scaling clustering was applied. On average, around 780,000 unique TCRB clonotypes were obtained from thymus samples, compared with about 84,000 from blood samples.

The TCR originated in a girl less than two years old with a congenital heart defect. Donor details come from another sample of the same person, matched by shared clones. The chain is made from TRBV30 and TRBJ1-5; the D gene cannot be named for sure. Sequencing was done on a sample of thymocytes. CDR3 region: CAWSVGPGLYSNQPQHF. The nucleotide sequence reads TGTGCCTGGAGTGTAGGCCCCGGACTTTATAGCAATCAGCCCCAGCATTTT.